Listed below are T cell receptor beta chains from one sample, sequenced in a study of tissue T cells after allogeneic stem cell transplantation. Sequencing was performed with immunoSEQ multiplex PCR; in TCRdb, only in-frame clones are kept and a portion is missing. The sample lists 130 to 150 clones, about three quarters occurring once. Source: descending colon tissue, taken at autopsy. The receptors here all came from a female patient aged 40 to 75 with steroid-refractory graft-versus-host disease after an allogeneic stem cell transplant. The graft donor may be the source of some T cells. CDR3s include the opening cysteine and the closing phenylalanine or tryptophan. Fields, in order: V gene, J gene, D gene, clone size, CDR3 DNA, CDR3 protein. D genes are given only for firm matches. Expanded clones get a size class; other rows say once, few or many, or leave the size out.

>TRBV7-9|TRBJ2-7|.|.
TGTGCCAGCAGCCGGAAACGGGACCCACAGAGGAGCTCCTACGAGCAGTACTTC
CASSRKRDPQRSSYEQYF
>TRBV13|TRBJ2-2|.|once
TGTGCCAGCAGCTTAGAGCGAGACACCGGGGAGCTGTTTTTT
CASSLERDTGELFF
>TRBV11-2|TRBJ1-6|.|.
TGTGCCAGCAGCTCGGGACATTATAATTCACCCCTCCACTTT
CASSSGHYNSPLHF
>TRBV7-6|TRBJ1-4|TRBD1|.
TGTGCCAGCAGCGAGGACAGGGAGGCTAATGAAAAACTGTTTTTT
CASSEDREANEKLFF
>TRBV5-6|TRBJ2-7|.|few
TGTGCCAGCAGCTTGTTCTATAGCTCCTACGAGCAGTACTTC
CASSLFYSSYEQYF
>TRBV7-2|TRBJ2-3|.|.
TGTGCCAGCAGCTTAGTAGCGGACACAGATACGCAGTATTTT
CASSLVADTDTQYF
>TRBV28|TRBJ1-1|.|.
TGTGCCAGCAGTTTCAGGGGATTAGGGCCTGAAGCTTTCTTT
CASSFRGLGPEAFF
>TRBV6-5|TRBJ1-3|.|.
TGTGCCACCAAGGGGGGAAACACCATATATTTT
CATKGGNTIYF
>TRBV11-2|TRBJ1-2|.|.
TGTGCCAGCAGCACCGGGACTCAACATGGCTACACCTTC
CASSTGTQHGYTF
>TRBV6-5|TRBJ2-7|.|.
TGTGCCAGCGGGAGGACAGCCTTCTACGAGCAGTACTTC
CASGRTAFYEQYF
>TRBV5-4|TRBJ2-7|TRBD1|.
TGTGCCAGCAGCTTTGCCGGGACAGGCACCTACGAGCAGTACTTC
CASSFAGTGTYEQYF
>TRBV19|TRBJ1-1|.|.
TGTGCCAGTAGTGCCGGGACGGGTAACACTGAAGCTTTCTTT
CASSAGTGNTEAFF
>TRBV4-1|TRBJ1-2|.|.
TGCGCCAGCAGCCACAAGCGCGACACTTCTAACTATGGCTACACCTTC
CASSHKRDTSNYGYTF
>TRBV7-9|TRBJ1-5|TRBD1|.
TGTGCCAGCAGCTTGGACAGGGTCGATCAGCCCCAGCATTTT
CASSLDRVDQPQHF
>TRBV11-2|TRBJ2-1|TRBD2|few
TGTGCCAGCAGCAACTCCCCTAGCGGAAAGAGCTCCTACAATGAGCAGTTCTTC
CASSNSPSGKSSYNEQFF
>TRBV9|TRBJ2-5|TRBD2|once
TGTGCCAGCAGCGTAGCGGGGGGGCAGGGACACCAAGAGACCCAGTACTTC
CASSVAGGQGHQETQYF
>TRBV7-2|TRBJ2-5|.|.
TGTGCCAGCAGCTCAAGTTGGCAGGAGGGGGTAGGGACCCAGTACTTC
CASSSSWQEGVGTQYF
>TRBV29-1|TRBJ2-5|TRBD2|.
TGCAGCGTTGATTCGGGACTAGCCCTAGAGACCCAGTACTTC
CSVDSGLALETQYF
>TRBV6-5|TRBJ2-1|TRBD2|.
TGTGCCAGCAAAAATAGACTAGCGGGAAATGAGCAGTTCTTC
CASKNRLAGNEQFF
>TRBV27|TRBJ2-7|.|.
TGTGCCAGCAGTTTTTACCACGGCAGGGGGGTACCATACGAGCAGTACTTC
CASSFYHGRGVPYEQYF
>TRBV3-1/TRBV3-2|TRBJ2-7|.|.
TGTGCCAGCAGCACATTGTTAGACGAGCAGTACTTC
CASSTLLDEQYF
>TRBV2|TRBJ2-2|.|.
TGTGCCAGCAGTGAAGGTGGGGGATGCACCGGGGAGCTGTTTTTT
CASSEGGGCTGELFF
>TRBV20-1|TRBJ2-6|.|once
TGCAGTGCTAGTTGGTGGGGTAGGGTTGTGGTGGCTGGGGCCAACGTCCTGACTTTC
CSASWWGRVVVAGANVLTF
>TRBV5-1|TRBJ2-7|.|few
TGCGCCAGCAACCCCGGAAGGGCGGGGACCCCACCCGAGCAGTACTTC
CASNPGRAGTPPEQYF
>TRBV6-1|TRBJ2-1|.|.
TGTGCCAGCAGTGAAGCGCTTCTGTATGAGCAGTTCTTC
CASSEALLYEQFF
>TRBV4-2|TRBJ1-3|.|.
TGTGCCAGCAGCCCAGCACAAGGAAACACCATATATTTT
CASSPAQGNTIYF
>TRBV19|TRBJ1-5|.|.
TGTGCCAGTAGTATTCGACTAGGGGGCAATCAGCCCCAGCATTTT
CASSIRLGGNQPQHF
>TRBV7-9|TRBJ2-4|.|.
TGTGCCAGCAGCTTAGCTAGTGTGGCCAAAAACATTCAGTACTTC
CASSLASVAKNIQYF
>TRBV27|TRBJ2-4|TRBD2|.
TGTGCCAGCAGTCCACCCCTACTAGCGGGTCAAGGGAACATTCAGTACTTC
CASSPPLLAGQGNIQYF